This T cell receptor (beta chain) was captured in a study of OX40 agonist ivuxolimab in advanced cancers. V was clipped by 8 bases and J by 4 bases, with 15 bases between them. Germline CDR1 is ENHRY and CDR2 is SYGVKD. The CDR3 covers 13 residues. Study findings and constraints: At 0.1 to 3.0 mg/kg and by week 6, CD4+ and CD8+ T cells in the blood had expanded clonally.

Only in-frame clones appear in the TCRdb table, and some are missing; sequencing was by immunoSEQ multiplex PCR. The data contain about 55,000 clones, around 85% of them seen just once; the ten biggest clones take up about 12%. Concerning this clone itself: Antigen unknown.

The starting material was CD4+ or CD8+ T cells sorted from blood, obtained in a trial of the OX40 agonist ivuxolimab. The source is an adult with an advanced solid tumor such as melanoma, head and neck, liver or kidney cancer. The J gene is TRBJ2-7, the V gene TRBV10-3; D is perhaps TRBD1 or TRBD2 (6 bases each). CDR3 nucleotide sequence: TGTGCCATCGGGGGGCTGGGGTTTTACGAGCAGTACTTC. Protein sequence: CAIGGLGFYEQYF.